This T cell receptor (beta chain) appears in the sequencing data of a study of shared clonotypes between healthy human individuals. The germline V gene encodes CDR1 MGHDK and CDR2 SYGVNS. CDR3 length equals 14 residues. After removal of 6 bases from V and 6 bases from J, the junction contained 8 bases not matched to a gene. TCRdb's copy holds only in-frame clones and misses some; the assay was immunoSEQ multiplex PCR. The sample records 2 million to 2.5 million clones, 95% being singletons. The chain is built from TRBV25-1 and TRBJ1-5; 7 bases are shared with TRBD1. The source of this sequence is a man younger than 30 in good health. Sequenced: naive CD4+ T cells sorted from blood. Noted subset: CD45RA+ positively selected. The DNA of the CDR3 is TGTGCCAGCAGGGATCAGGGGGAAGCTCAGCCCCAGCATTTT. Amino acid sequence: CASRDQGEAQPQHF.